One and the same sample provided the 10 T cell receptor beta chains below, sequenced in a study of T cell changes during pregnancy in multiple sclerosis. Assay: immunoSEQ multiplex PCR; the TCRdb copy retains only in-frame clones and omits some. Here the sample spans 70,000 to 95,000 clones, just under 95% being singletons. The input for sequencing was peripheral blood, taken in the first trimester of pregnancy. Receptor source: a female donor with multiple sclerosis, enrolled in a pregnancy study.

The chain employs TRBV11-2 and TRBJ1-2; 9 bases match TRBD1. Looked up from germline, CDR1 is SGHAT and CDR2 is FQNNGV. The CDR3 runs to 16 residues. V trimming: 7 bases; J trimming: 3 bases; junction bases outside the gene matches: 12. DNA of the CDR3: TGTGCCAGCACCTGGACGGGGACAGGGCTAGACTATGGCTACACCTTC. It codes for CASTWTGTGLDYGYTF. The complete variable domain, with remaining parts taken from reference TRBV11-2 and TRBJ1-2, reads EAGVAQSPRYKIIEKRQSVAFWCNPISGHATLYWYQQILGQGPKLLIQFQNNGVVDDSQLPKDRFSAERLKGVDSTLKIQPAKLEDSAVYLCASTWTGTGLDYGYTFGSGTRLTVV.

V is TRBV9 and J is TRBJ2-1; 7 nucleotides agree with TRBD2. CDR1 and CDR2 from the germline V gene are SGDLS and YYNGEE. Trimming cost V 3 bases and J 9 bases; bases outside gene matches: 9. The CDR3 is 14 residues long. The CDR3 reads CASSAGGTGGEQFF. CDR3 bases: TGTGCCAGCAGCGCCGGGGGGACCGGTGGTGAGCAGTTCTTC. Full variable domain (missing parts from reference TRBV9 and TRBJ2-1): DSGVTQTPKHLITATGQRVTLRCSPRSGDLSVYWYQQSLDQGLQFLIQYYNGEERAKGNILERFSAQQFPDLHSELNLSSLELGDSALYFCASSAGGTGGEQFFGPGTRLTVL.

This clone has only a few counts. The chain is built from TRBV25-1 and TRBJ1-1; TRBD1 matches 11 bases. Trimming took 5 bases from V and 1 from J; bases not matched to a gene: 6. Per germline, CDR1 MGHDK and CDR2 SYGVNS. The CDR3 is 16 residues long. CDR3 residues: CASSIGTGGGNTEAFF. The CDR3 DNA reads TGTGCCAGCAGTATCGGGACAGGGGGAGGGAACACTGAAGCTTTCTTT.

The J gene is TRBJ2-7, the V gene TRBV5-1; 8 bases fit TRBD2. With 3 bases clipped from V and 0 bases from J, the junction kept 2 bases outside the gene matches. Germline assignment: CDR1 SGHRS and CDR2 YFSETQ. This CDR3 is 14 amino acids long. CDR3 sequence reads: CASSSTSGSYEQYF. The DNA of the CDR3 is TGCGCCAGCAGCTCAACTAGCGGCTCCTACGAGCAGTACTTC.

The chain couples TRBV6-1 to TRBJ2-6, with TRBD1 matching over 10 bases. Germline V gene lookup returns CDR1 MNHNS and CDR2 SASEGT. The CDR3 contains 19 residues. V shed 0 bases, J shed 0 bases, and the junction held 5 bases outside the gene matches. Here the CDR3 reads CASSEARDRGFSGANVLTF. CDR3 bases: TGTGCCAGCAGTGAAGCCCGGGACAGGGGATTCTCTGGGGCCAACGTCCTGACTTTC.

The chain couples TRBV6-5 to TRBJ2-7, with D tentatively TRBD1 (6 bases). The CDR3 totals 14 residues. The germline V gene has CDR1 MNHEY and CDR2 SVGAGI. V gave up 6 bases and J gave up 0 bases, with 12 bases separating them. The CDR3 region has the DNA TGTGCCAGCAGACAGGGCCCTATCTCCTACGAGCAGTACTTC. Protein sequence: CASRQGPISYEQYF.

V and J are TRBV7-6 and TRBJ1-3, with a possible D match to TRBD1 (6 bases). V was pared by 2 bases and J by 2 bases, with 25 bases between. There are 20 residues in the CDR3. Germline CDR1 is SGHVS and CDR2 is FNYEAQ. The CDR3 region has the DNA TGTGCCAGCAGCTTACGAGAAGGTACAGGGCGAATTCTTCCTGGAAACACCATATATTTT. Protein product: CASSLREGTGRILPGNTIYF.

The V gene is TRBV28, the J gene TRBJ1-5; 7 nucleotides line up with TRBD1. Germline V gene data show CDR1 as MDHEN and CDR2 as SYDVKM. CDR3 length: 15 amino acids. V lost 5 bases and J lost 4; bases outside the gene matches: 8. The CDR3 is CASSRRQGQNQPQHF. The DNA for the CDR3 is TGTGCCAGCAGTAGACGACAGGGACAAAATCAGCCCCAGCATTTT.

This clone was recorded a few times. The chain carries TRBV25-1 and TRBJ2-3; a weak D match, TRBD1 (6 bases). This CDR3 has 16 residues. Germline CDR1 and CDR2: MGHDK and SYGVNS. V was shortened by 8 bases and J by 1 base, with 19 bases between the two germline ends. The CDR3 protein is CASVKVGAGGTDTQYF. Here the CDR3 DNA reads TGTGCCAGCGTTAAGGTGGGGGCAGGAGGCACAGATACGCAGTATTTT.

The rearrangement links TRBV19 to TRBJ2-5, with TRBD2 matching over 10 bases. The CDR3 contains 15 residues. V was clipped by 8 bases and J by 0 bases; unmatched bases: 6. The germline CDR1 and CDR2 sequences are LNHDA and SQIVND (reference sequence). The CDR3 region has the DNA TGTGCCAGTGGGGGTACTAGCGGGGACCAAGAGACCCAGTACTTC. Translating it yields CASGGTSGDQETQYF.